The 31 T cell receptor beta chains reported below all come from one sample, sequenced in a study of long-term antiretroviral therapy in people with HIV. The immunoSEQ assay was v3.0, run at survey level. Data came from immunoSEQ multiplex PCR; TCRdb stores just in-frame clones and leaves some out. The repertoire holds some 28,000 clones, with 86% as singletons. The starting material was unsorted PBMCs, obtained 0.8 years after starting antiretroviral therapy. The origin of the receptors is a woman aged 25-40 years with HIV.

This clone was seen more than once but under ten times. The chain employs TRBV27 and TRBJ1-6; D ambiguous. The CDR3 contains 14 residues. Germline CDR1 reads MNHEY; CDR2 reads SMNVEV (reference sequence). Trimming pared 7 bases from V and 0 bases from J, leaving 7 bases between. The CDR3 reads CASTTSSYNSPLHF. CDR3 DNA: TGTGCCAGCACGACAAGCTCCTATAATTCACCCCTCCACTTT.

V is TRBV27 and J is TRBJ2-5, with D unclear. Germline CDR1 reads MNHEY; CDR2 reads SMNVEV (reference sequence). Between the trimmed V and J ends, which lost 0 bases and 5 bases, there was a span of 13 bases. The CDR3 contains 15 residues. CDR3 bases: TGTGCCAGCAGTTTATCGAGCTGGGTGCAGGAGACCCAGTACTTC. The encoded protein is CASSLSSWVQETQYF.

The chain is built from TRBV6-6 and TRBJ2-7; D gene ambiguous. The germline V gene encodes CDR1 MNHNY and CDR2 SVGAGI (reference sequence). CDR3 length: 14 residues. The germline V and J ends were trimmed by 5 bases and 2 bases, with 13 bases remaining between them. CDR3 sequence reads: CASSAIGQAYEQYV. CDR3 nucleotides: TGTGCCAGCAGTGCCATAGGCCAGGCCTACGAGCAGTACGTC.

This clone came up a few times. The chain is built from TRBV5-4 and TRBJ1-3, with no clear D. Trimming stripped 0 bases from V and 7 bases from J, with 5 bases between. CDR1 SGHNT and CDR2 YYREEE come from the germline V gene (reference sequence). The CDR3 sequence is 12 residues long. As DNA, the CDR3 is TGTGCCAGCAGCTTGGATGGGAACACCATATATTTT. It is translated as CASSLDGNTIYF.

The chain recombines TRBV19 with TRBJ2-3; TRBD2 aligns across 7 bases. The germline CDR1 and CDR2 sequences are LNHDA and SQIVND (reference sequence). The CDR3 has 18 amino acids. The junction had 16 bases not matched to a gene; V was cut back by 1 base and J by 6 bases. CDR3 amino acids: CASSIGQAGSTYMDTQYF. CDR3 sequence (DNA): TGTGCCAGTAGTATAGGTCAAGCGGGGTCAACCTACATGGATACGCAGTATTTT.

In nucleotides, the CDR3 is TGTGCCAGCAGAACGGACAGACCCTATAGCAATCAGCCCCAGCATTTT. It codes for CASRTDRPYSNQPQHF. The J gene is TRBJ1-5, the V gene TRBV6-6; weak D call: TRBD1 (6 bases). The length of the CDR3 is 16 residues. Germline CDR1 and CDR2: MNHNY and SVGAGI (reference sequence). Trimming removed 6 bases at V and 0 bases at J, with 15 bases between.

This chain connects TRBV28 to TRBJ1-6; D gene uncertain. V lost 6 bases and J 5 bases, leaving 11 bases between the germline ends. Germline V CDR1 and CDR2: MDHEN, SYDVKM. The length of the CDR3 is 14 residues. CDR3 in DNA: TGTGCCAGCAGCCAGGCCCCTAATAATTCACCCCTCCACTTT. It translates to CASSQAPNNSPLHF.

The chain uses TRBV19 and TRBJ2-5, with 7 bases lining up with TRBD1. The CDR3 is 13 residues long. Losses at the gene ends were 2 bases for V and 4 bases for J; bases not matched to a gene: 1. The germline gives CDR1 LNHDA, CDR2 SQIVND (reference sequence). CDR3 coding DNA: TGTGCCAGTAGTATAAACAGGGGAGAGACCCAGTACTTC. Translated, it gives CASSINRGETQYF.

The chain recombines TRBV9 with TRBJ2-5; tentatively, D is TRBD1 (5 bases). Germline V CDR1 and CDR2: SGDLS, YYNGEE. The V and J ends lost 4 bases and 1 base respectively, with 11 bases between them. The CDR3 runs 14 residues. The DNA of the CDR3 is TGTGCCAGCAGCTTGGGGCAGGCCCAAGAGACCCAGTACTTC. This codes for CASSLGQAQETQYF. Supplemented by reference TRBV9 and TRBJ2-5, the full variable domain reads DSGVTQTPKHLITATGQRVTLRCSPRSGDLSVYWYQQSLDQGLQFLIQYYNGEERAKGNILERFSAQQFPDLHSELNLSSLELGDSALYFCASSLGQAQETQYFGPGTRLLVL.

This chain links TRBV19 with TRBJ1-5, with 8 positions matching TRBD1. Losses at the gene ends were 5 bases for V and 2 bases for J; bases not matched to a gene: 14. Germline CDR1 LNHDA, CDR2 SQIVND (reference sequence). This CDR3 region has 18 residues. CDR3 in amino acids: CASSDWTGWGLRNQPQHF. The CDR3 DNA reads TGTGCCAGTAGTGACTGGACAGGGTGGGGCCTTCGCAATCAGCCCCAGCATTTT.

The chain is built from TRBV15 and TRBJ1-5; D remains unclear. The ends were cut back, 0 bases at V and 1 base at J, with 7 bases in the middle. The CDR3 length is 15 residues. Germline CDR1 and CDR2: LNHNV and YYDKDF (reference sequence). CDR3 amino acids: CATSRDPGSNQPQHF. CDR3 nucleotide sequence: TGTGCCACCAGCAGAGATCCCGGAAGCAATCAGCCCCAGCATTTT.

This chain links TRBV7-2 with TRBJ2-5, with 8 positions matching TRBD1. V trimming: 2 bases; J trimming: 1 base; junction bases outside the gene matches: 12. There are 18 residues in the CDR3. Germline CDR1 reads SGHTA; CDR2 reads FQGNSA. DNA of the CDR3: TGTGCCAGCAGCTTAAGGGGCCGGATGACAGGGGTCCAAGAGACCCAGTACTTC. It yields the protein CASSLRGRMTGVQETQYF. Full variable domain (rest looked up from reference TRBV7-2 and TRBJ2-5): GAGVSQSPSNKVTEKGKDVELRCDPISGHTALYWYRQSLGQGLEFLIYFQGNSAPDKSGLPSDRFSAERTGGSVSTLTIQRTQQEDSAVYLCASSLRGRMTGVQETQYFGPGTRLLVL.

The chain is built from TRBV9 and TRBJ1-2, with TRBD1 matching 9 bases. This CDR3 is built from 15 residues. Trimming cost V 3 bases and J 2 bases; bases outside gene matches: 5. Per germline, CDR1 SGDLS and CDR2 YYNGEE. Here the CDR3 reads CASSAGTGFNYGYTF. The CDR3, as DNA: TGTGCCAGCAGCGCCGGGACAGGGTTCAACTATGGCTACACCTTC.

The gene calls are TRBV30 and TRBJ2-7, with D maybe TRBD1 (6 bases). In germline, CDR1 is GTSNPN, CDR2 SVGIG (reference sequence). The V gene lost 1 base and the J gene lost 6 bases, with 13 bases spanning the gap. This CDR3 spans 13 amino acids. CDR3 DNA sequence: TGTGCCTGGAGTGCTCAGGGGTACGGCGAGCAGTACTTC. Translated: CAWSAQGYGEQYF.

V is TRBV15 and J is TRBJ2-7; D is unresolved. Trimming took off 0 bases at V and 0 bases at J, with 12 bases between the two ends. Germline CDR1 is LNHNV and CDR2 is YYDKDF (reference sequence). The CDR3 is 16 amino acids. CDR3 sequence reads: CATSRDRGRSSYEQYF. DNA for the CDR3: TGTGCCACCAGCAGAGATAGAGGCAGATCCTCCTACGAGCAGTACTTC.

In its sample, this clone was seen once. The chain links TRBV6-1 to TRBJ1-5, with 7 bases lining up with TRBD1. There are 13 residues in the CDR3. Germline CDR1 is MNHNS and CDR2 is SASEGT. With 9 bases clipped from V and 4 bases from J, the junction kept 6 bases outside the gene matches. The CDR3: CASTTGENQPQHF. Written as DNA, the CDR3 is TGTGCCAGTACAACAGGGGAGAATCAGCCCCAGCATTTT.

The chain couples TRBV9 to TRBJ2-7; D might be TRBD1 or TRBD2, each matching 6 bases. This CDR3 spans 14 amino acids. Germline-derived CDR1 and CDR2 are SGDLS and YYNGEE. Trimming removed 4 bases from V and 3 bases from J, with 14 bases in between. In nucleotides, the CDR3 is TGTGCCAGCAGCCCCGAGGGGGGATTCTACGAGCAGTACTTC. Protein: CASSPEGGFYEQYF.

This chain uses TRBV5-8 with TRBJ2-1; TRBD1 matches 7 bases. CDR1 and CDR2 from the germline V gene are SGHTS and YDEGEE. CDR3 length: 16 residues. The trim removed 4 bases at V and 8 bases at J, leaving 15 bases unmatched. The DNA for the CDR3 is TGTGCCAGCAGCCGGCAGAGGGGGCAGTACGTGGATGAGCAGTTCTTC. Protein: CASSRQRGQYVDEQFF. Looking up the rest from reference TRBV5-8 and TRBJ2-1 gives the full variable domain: EAGVTQSPTHLIKTRGQQATLRCSPISGHTSVYWYQQALGLGLQFLLWYDEGEERNRGNFPPRFSGRQFPNYSSELNVNALELEDSALYLCASSRQRGQYVDEQFFGPGTRLTVL.

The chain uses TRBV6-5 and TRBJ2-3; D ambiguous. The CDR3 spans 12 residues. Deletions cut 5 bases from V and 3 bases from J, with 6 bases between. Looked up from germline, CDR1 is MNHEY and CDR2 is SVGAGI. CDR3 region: CASSPTTDTQYF. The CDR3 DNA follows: TGTGCCAGCAGTCCAACGACAGATACGCAGTATTTT.

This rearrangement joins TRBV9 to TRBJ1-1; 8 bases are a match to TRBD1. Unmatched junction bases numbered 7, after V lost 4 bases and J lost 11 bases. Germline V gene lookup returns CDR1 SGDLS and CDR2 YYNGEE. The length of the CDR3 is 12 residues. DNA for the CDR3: TGTGCCAGCAGCCCCCAGACAGGGGACGCTTTCTTT. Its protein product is CASSPQTGDAFF.

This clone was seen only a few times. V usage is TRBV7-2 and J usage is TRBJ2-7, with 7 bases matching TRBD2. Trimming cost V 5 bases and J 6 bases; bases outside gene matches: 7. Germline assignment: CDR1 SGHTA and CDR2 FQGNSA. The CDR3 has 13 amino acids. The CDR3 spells CASSLSWGGEQYV. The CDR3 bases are TGTGCCAGCAGCCTGAGCTGGGGGGGCGAGCAGTACGTC.

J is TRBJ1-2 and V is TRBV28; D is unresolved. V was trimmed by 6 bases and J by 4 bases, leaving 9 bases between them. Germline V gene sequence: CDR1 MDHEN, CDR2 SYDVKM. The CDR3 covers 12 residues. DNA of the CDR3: TGTGCCAGCAGCGAAGGGAGCTATGGCTACACCTTC. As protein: CASSEGSYGYTF.

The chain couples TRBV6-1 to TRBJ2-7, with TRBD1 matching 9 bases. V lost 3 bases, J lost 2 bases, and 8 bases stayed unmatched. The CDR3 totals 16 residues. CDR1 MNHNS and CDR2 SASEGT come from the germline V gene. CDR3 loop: CASSDPGTGSPYEQYV. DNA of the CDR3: TGTGCCAGCAGTGACCCCGGGACAGGGTCGCCCTACGAGCAGTACGTC.

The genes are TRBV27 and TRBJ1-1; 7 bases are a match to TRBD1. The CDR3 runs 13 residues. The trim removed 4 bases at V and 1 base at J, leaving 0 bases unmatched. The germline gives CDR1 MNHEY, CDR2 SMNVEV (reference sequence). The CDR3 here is CASSYRGNTEAFF. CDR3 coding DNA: TGTGCCAGCAGTTACAGGGGGAACACTGAAGCTTTCTTT.

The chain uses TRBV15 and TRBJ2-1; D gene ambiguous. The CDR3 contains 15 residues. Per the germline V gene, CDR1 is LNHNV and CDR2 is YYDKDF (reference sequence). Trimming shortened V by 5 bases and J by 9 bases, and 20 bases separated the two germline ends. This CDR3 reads CATSHPAAKDGEQFF. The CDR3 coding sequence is TGTGCCACCAGCCATCCGGCCGCGAAGGATGGTGAGCAGTTCTTC.

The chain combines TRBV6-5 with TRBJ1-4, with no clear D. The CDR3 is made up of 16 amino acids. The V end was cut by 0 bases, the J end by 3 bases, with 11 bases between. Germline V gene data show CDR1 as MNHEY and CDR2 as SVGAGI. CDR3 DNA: TGTGCCAGCAGTTACTCATCCAGGCCAGCTAATGAAAAACTGTTTTTT. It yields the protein CASSYSSRPANEKLFF.

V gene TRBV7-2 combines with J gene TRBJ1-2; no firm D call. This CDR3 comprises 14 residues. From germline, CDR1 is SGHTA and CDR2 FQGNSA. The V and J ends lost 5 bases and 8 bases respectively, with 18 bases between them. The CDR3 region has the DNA TGTGCCAGCAGCAAAAGGGAATTCCCTGGGGGCTACACCTTC. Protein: CASSKREFPGGYTF.

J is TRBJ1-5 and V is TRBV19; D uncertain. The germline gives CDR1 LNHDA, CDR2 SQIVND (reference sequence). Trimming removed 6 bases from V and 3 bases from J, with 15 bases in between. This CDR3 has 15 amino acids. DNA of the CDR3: TGTGCCAGTAGCCAAGTTTTGGGGTACAATCAGCCCCAGCATTTT. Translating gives CASSQVLGYNQPQHF. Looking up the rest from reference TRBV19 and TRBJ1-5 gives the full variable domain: DGGITQSPKYLFRKEGQNVTLSCEQNLNHDAMYWYRQDPGQGLRLIYYSQIVNDFQKGDIAEGYSVSREKKESFPLTVTSAQKNPTAFYLCASSQVLGYNQPQHFGDGTRLSIL.

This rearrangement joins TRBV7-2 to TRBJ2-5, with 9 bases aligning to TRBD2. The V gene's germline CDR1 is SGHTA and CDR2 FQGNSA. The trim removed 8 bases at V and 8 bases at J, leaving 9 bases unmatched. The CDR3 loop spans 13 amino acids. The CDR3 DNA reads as TGTGCCAGCGCACACGGCGGGGGGGCAACCCAGTACTTC. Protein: CASAHGGGATQYF.

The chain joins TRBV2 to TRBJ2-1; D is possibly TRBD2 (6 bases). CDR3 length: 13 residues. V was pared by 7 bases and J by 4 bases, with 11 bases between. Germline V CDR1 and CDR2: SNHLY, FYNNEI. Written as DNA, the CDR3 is TGTGCCAGCATGGAGGGAACGTACAATGAGCAGTTCTTC. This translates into CASMEGTYNEQFF.

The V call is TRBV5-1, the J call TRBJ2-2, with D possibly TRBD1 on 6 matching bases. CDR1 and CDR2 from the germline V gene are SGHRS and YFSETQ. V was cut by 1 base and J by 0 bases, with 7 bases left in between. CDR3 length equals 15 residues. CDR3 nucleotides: TGCGCCAGCAGCTTGACAGGGCCGAACACCGGGGAGCTGTTTTTT. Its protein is CASSLTGPNTGELFF.